A selection of T cell receptor beta chains follows, all from one sample in a study of shared clonotypes between healthy human individuals. The assay was immunoSEQ multiplex PCR, and TCRdb's table has in-frame clones only and misses some. The table lists 2 million to 2.5 million clones, more than 90% of them singletons. Sample: naive CD4+ T cells sorted from blood. Receptors originate from a man aged 18-30 years in good health. The CDR3 runs from the conserved cysteine through the conserved F or W. A D gene is named only where the DNA matches it firmly. Size values are once, few and many counts, or a class for expanded clones, and some rows have none.

>TRBJ2-5|NA|TRBV27|NA
TGTGCCAGCAGTTTCGGACCGGGAATACCCTCGGGAGAGACCCAGTACTTC
CASSFGPGIPSGETQYF
>TRBJ1-4|NA|TRBV6-5|NA
TGTGCCAGCAGTCCGACCCGCGGGGAAAAACTGTTTTTT
CASSPTRGEKLFF
>TRBJ2-2|NA|TRBV29-1|NA
TGCAGCGTTGAATTTCCAGGGAAGGGGACCGGGGAGCTGTTTTTT
CSVEFPGKGTGELFF
>TRBJ2-3|NA|TRBV6-5|NA
TGTGCCAGCAGAACCTCAGCGCCTAGCACAGATACGCAGTATTTT
CASRTSAPSTDTQYF
>TRBJ1-2|once|TRBV7-9|NA
TGTGCCAGCAGCTTAGCCCGTTATGGCTACACCTTC
CASSLARYGYTF
>TRBJ2-5|NA|TRBV7-9|TRBD2
TGTGCCAGCAGCTCACGAGCGGGGGGGCAAGAGACCCAGTACTTC
CASSSRAGGQETQYF
>TRBJ2-5|NA|TRBV14|NA
TGTGCCAGCAGCCAAGGAGCGGCCGGGACCCAGTACTTC
CASSQGAAGTQYF
>TRBJ1-2|NA|TRBV5-5|TRBD1
TGTGCCAGCAGCCCCTCCGGGACAGGTACCTATGGCTACACCTTC
CASSPSGTGTYGYTF
>TRBJ1-2|NA|TRBV9|NA
TGTGCCAGCAGCTCGAGAGTTTTCGGGACCGGATATGGCTACACCTTC
CASSSRVFGTGYGYTF
>TRBJ1-2|NA|TRBV28|NA
TGTGCCAGCTTTAGCGCAGAGATCTATGGCTACACCTTC
CASFSAEIYGYTF
>TRBJ1-3|NA|TRBV29-1|NA
TGCAGCGTGGAGGGGCAGGGGTCGGGAAACACCATATATTTT
CSVEGQGSGNTIYF
>TRBJ1-2|NA|TRBV19|NA
TGTGCCAGTAGTAGAGCAGGAATTAACTATGGCTACACCTTC
CASSRAGINYGYTF
>TRBJ2-7|NA|TRBV29-1|NA
TGCAGCGTTTCTCCGAGTGGGTCTGGGGAGCAGTACTTC
CSVSPSGSGEQYF
>TRBJ1-2|NA|TRBV28|TRBD1
TGTGCCAGCAGTTTCTTGGACAGGGCGAATGAGAACACCTTC
CASSFLDRANENTF
>TRBJ1-3|NA|TRBV30|NA
TGTGCCCAGATATGGGGGGGAACTGGAAACACCATATATTTT
CAQIWGGTGNTIYF
>TRBJ1-6|NA|TRBV6-1|NA
TGTGCCAGCAGTGAAGCCCACACCTCAAGTAATTCACCCCTCCACTTT
CASSEAHTSSNSPLHF
>TRBJ2-2|NA|TRBV21-1|NA
TGTGCCAGCAGGCGGCGGGGGCCTAACACCGGGGAGCTGTTTTTT
CASRRRGPNTGELFF
>TRBJ2-5|NA|TRBV6-1|NA
TGTGCCAGCGGTACGGGAGTCCAAGAGACCCAGTACTTC
CASGTGVQETQYF
>TRBJ2-1|once|TRBV7-7|TRBD2
TGTGCTAGCAGCTTGGGACTAGCGGGGGGTCAAAATCGCGGTGAGCAGTTCTTC
CASSLGLAGGQNRGEQFF
>TRBJ1-4|NA|TRBV5-1|NA
TGCGCCAGCAGCTTGTACGGCTTCCGAGGGGATGAAAAACTGTTTTTT
CASSLYGFRGDEKLFF
>TRBJ2-7|NA|TRBV9|TRBD2
TGTGCCAGCAGCGTATCCCCCGGGACTACGCTATACGAGCAGTACTTC
CASSVSPGTTLYEQYF
>TRBJ2-4|few|TRBV4-3|TRBD1
TGCGCCAGCAGCCGGATGACAGGGGGCAACATTCAGTACTTC
CASSRMTGGNIQYF
>TRBJ2-7|NA|TRBV7-2|NA
TGTGCCAGCAGCTTATCCTCCCCCGGGTTTTCGGGAGCCTTCTACGAGCAGTACTTC
CASSLSSPGFSGAFYEQYF
>TRBJ2-7|once|TRBV6-5|TRBD1
TGTGCCAGCAGTTACTCGAAAACAGGGGGCCACTACGAGCAGTACTTC
CASSYSKTGGHYEQYF
>TRBJ1-1|NA|TRBV5-6|TRBD1
TGTGCCAGCAGCTTCCTGGGACAGGGGGTGAGGAACACTGAAGCTTTCTTT
CASSFLGQGVRNTEAFF
>TRBJ1-2|NA|TRBV19|NA
TGTGCCAGTAGGGAGGCAGCTAACTATGGCTACACCTTC
CASREAANYGYTF
>TRBJ1-5|NA|TRBV5-1|NA
TGCGCCAGCAGCTTGGAGGGCGGTAATCAGCCCCAGCATTTT
CASSLEGGNQPQHF
>TRBJ1-4|NA|TRBV4-1|NA
TGCGCCAGCAGCCAAGACGGGGGCCGGGCTAATGAAAAACTGTTTTTT
CASSQDGGRANEKLFF
>TRBJ1-1|NA|TRBV5-6|NA
TGTGCCAGCAGCCCGGGAAGCACTGAAGCTTTCTTT
CASSPGSTEAFF
>TRBJ2-7|NA|TRBV18|NA
TGTGCCAGCTCATCCCGACCGAATGAAGCCTACGAGCAGTACTTC
CASSSRPNEAYEQYF
>TRBJ2-3|NA|TRBV6-1|TRBD2
TGTGCCAGCGTAGGGACTAGCAAATCAGATACGCAGTATTTT
CASVGTSKSDTQYF
>TRBJ2-7|NA|TRBV18|NA
TGTGCCAGCTCACCGGCGGACAGCTTTTCCTACGAGCAGTACTTC
CASSPADSFSYEQYF
>TRBJ2-5|NA|TRBV28|NA
TGTGCCAGCAGTTTTGGAGGAATCCAAGAGACCCAGTACTTC
CASSFGGIQETQYF
>TRBJ2-5|NA|TRBV7-6|TRBD2
TGTGCCAGCAGCTCCACCCCCGGGACTAGCGGTGAAGAGACCCAGTACTTC
CASSSTPGTSGEETQYF
>TRBJ1-1|few|TRBV5-4|NA
TGTGCCAGCAGCTCCGACAGGAGGAACACTGAAGCTTTCTTT
CASSSDRRNTEAFF
>TRBJ2-2|NA|TRBV7-9|NA
TGTGCCAGCAGCCAAACGGGTCCGTACACCGGGGAGCTGTTTTTT
CASSQTGPYTGELFF
>TRBJ2-1|NA|TRBV9|NA
TGTGCCAGCAGCGTAGCCGGACTGGACTACAATGAGCAGTTCTTC
CASSVAGLDYNEQFF
>TRBJ2-7|NA|TRBV5-6|TRBD1
TGTGCCGAACGGATAAAACAGGGGGCCGACTACGAGCAGTACTTC
CAERIKQGADYEQYF
>TRBJ2-3|NA|TRBV10-1|TRBD2
TGCGCCAGCAGTGAGGAGCGGGAGGCCACAGATACGCAGTATTTT
CASSEEREATDTQYF
>TRBJ1-1|NA|TRBV27|NA
TGTGCCAGCAGTCCCCTCGGGGCGGGGTGGTACACTGAAGCTTTCTTT
CASSPLGAGWYTEAFF
>TRBJ2-1|NA|TRBV19|TRBD1
TGTGCCAGTAGTGACAGGGGCTCCTACAATGAGCAGTTCTTC
CASSDRGSYNEQFF
>TRBJ2-2|NA|TRBV6-5|NA
TGTGCCAGCGGGAACACCGGGGAGCTGTTTTTT
CASGNTGELFF
>TRBJ1-3|NA|TRBV7-9|TRBD1
TGTGCCAGCAGCTTTGGACAGGGCTCTGGAAACACCATATATTTT
CASSFGQGSGNTIYF
>TRBJ2-7|NA|TRBV6-5|NA
TGTGCCAGCAGCGCCTGGAGACGACGACACTACGAGCAGTACTTC
CASSAWRRRHYEQYF
>TRBJ1-1|NA|TRBV6-1|NA
TGTGCCAGCAGTGAAGGCAGTTTGAACACTGAAGCTTTCTTT
CASSEGSLNTEAFF